This T cell receptor beta chain derives from a study of blood T cell repertoires in COVID-19. Study-wide context: Donors in the United States, Italy and Spain gave samples during acute or convalescent COVID-19.

Germline-derived CDR1 and CDR2 are GTSNPN and SVGIG (reference sequence). This CDR3 spans 14 amino acids. After removal of 2 bases from V and 5 bases from J, the junction contained 3 bases not matched to a gene. Original analysis: Nucleated cell counts were estimated from reference gene primer amplification. Sequencing was performed with immunoSEQ multiplex PCR; in TCRdb, only in-frame clones are kept and a portion is missing. V and J calls and clone size are as listed in that table; D and trimming were resolved from the DNA. The sample contains about 200,000 clones, about 90% of which appear only once. This clone has only a few counts.

J is TRBJ1-5 and V is TRBV30; 10 nucleotides align to TRBD1. The source of this sequence is a man aged 55 to 69 with active or convalescent COVID-19. Sequencing was carried out using peripheral blood. The CDR3 loop is CAWSRTGGDQPQHF. The DNA of the CDR3 is TGTGCCTGGAGTAGGACAGGGGGAGATCAGCCCCAGCATTTT.